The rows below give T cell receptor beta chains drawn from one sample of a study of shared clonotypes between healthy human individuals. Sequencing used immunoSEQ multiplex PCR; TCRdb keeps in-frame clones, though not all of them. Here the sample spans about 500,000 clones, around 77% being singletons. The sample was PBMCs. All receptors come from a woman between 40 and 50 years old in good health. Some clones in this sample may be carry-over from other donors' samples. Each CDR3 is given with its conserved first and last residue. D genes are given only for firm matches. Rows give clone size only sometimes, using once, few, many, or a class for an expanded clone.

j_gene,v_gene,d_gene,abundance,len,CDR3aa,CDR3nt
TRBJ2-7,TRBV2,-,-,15,CASRLGQGGAYEQYF,TGTGCCAGCAGACTCGGACAGGGAGGGGCCTACGAGCAGTACTTC
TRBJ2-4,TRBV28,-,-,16,CASSLISGSAKNIQYF,TGTGCCAGCAGTTTGATTTCCGGGAGTGCCAAAAACATTCAGTACTTC
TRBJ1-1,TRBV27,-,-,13,CASSLRGSTEAFF,TGTGCCAGCAGTTTACGAGGGAGCACTGAAGCTTTCTTT
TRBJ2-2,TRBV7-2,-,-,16,CASSLVTIRNTGELFF,TGTGCCAGCAGCTTAGTGACTATCCGCAACACCGGGGAGCTGTTTTTT
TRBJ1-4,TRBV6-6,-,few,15,CASSYSGRVNEKLFF,TGTGCCAGCAGTTACTCAGGCAGAGTTAATGAAAAACTGTTTTTT
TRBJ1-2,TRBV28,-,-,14,CASSLGALPVGYTF,TGTGCCAGCAGTTTGGGGGCACTTCCCGTTGGCTACACCTTC
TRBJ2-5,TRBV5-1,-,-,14,CASSFTRLGETQYF,TGCGCCAGCAGCTTTACTAGGTTAGGGGAGACCCAGTACTTC
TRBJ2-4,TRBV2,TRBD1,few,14,CASNGQGAKNIQYF,TGTGCCAGCAACGGACAGGGGGCCAAAAACATTCAGTACTTC
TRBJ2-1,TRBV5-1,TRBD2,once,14,CASSFRGGNNEQFF,TGCGCCAGCAGCTTTCGGGGAGGGAACAATGAGCAGTTCTTC
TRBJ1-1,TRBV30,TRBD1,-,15,CAWSDPGTGNTEAFF,TGTGCCTGGAGTGATCCGGGGACAGGGAACACTGAAGCTTTCTTT
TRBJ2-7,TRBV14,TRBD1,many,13,CASKRTGEYEQYF,TGTGCCAGTAAGAGGACAGGGGAGTACGAGCAGTACTTC
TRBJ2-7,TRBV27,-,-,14,CASSRRAGRFEQYF,TGTGCCAGCAGTAGGCGGGCGGGAAGGTTCGAGCAGTACTTC
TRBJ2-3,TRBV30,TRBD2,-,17,CAWSAPRLGLATDTQYF,TGTGCCTGGAGTGCTCCTCGCCTGGGACTAGCCACAGATACGCAGTATTTT
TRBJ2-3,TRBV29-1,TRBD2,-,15,CSVGLAGTVTDTQYF,TGCAGCGTCGGACTAGCGGGAACTGTAACAGATACGCAGTATTTT
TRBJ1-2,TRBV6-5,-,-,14,CASRDRAGVHGYTF,TGTGCCAGCAGAGACAGAGCCGGGGTCCACGGCTACACCTTC
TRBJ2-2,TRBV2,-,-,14,CASSEWRRDGELFF,TGTGCCAGCAGTGAGTGGCGGCGGGACGGGGAGCTGTTTTTT
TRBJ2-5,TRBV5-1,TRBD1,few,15,CASSRDSFTKETQYF,TGCGCCAGCAGCCGGGACAGCTTTACGAAAGAGACCCAGTACTTC
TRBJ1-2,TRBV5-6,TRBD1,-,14,CASSGTGSHYGYTF,TGTGCCAGCAGCGGGACAGGGTCGCACTATGGCTACACCTTC
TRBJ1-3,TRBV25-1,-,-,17,CASSEVGPLLFGNTIYF,TGTGCCAGCAGTGAAGTCGGACCCCTGCTCTTTGGAAACACCATATATTTT
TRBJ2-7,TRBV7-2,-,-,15,CASSFRPGRMGEQYF,TGTGCCAGCAGCTTCCGCCCGGGGAGGATGGGGGAGCAGTACTTC
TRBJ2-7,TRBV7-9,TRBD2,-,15,CASSSRTSGRHEQYF,TGTGCCAGCAGCTCCCGGACTAGCGGGAGGCACGAGCAGTACTTC
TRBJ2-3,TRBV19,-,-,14,CASMQMSSTDTQYF,TGTGCCAGTATGCAGATGTCTAGCACAGATACGCAGTATTTT
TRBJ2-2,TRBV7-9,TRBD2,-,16,CASSSSGTRVTGELFF,TGTGCCAGCAGCTCATCCGGGACTAGGGTCACCGGGGAGCTGTTTTTT
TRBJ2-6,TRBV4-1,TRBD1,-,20,CASSQGALGTATSGANVLTF,TGCGCCAGCAGCCAAGGGGCCCTCGGGACAGCAACCTCTGGGGCCAACGTCCTGACTTTC
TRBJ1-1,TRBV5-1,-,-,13,CASSLEENTEAFF,TGCGCCAGCAGCTTGGAGGAGAACACTGAAGCTTTCTTT
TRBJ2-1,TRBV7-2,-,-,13,CASSLLRLREQFF,TGTGCCAGCAGCCTACTCCGATTGCGTGAGCAGTTCTTC
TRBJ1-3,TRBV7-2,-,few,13,CASSSGPGNTIYF,TGTGCCAGCAGCTCCGGGCCGGGAAACACCATATATTTT
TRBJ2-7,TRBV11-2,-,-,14,CASSLGGAPYEQYF,TGTGCCAGCAGCTTGGGCGGGGCCCCCTACGAGCAGTACTTC
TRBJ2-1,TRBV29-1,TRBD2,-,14,CSVELAGSYNEQFF,TGCAGCGTCGAACTAGCGGGGTCCTACAATGAGCAGTTCTTC
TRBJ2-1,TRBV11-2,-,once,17,CASSLELNSLSYNEQFF,TGTGCCAGCAGCTTAGAGCTTAACTCCCTCTCCTACAATGAGCAGTTCTTC
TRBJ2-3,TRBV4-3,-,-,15,CASSQVISPTDTQYF,TGCGCCAGCAGCCAAGTGATTAGCCCCACAGATACGCAGTATTTT
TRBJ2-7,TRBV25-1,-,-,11,CASSEMYEQYF,TGTGCCAGCAGTGAGATGTACGAGCAGTACTTC
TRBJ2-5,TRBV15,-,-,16,CATSRGTSEGLKTQYF,TGTGCCACCAGCAGGGGGACCTCCGAGGGCCTAAAGACCCAGTACTTC
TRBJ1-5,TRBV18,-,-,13,CASSPGSDQPQHF,TGTGCCAGCTCACCGGGGTCGGATCAGCCCCAGCATTTT
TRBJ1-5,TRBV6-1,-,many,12,CASKGPNVPQHF,TGTGCCAGCAAAGGGCCCAATGTTCCCCAGCATTTT
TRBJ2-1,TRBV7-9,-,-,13,CASSLVQANEQFF,TGTGCCAGCAGCTTGGTCCAGGCCAATGAGCAGTTCTTC
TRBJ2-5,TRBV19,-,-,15,CASSMAPGPGETQYF,TGTGCCAGTAGTATGGCCCCGGGCCCCGGAGAGACCCAGTACTTC
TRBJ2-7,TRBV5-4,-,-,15,CASSLVLGGVYEQYF,TGTGCCAGCAGCTTGGTATTAGGGGGGGTCTACGAGCAGTACTTC
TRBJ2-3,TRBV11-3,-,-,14,CASSLRIEGDTQYF,TGTGCCAGCAGCTTAAGGATAGAGGGGGATACGCAGTATTTT
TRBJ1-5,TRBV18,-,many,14,CASSPPGGNQPQHF,TGTGCCAGCTCACCACCGGGGGGGAATCAGCCCCAGCATTTT
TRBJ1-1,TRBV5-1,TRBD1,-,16,CASSLLPGGSNTEAFF,TGCGCCAGCAGCTTACTTCCAGGGGGCTCGAACACTGAAGCTTTCTTT
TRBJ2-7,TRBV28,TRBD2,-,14,CASTLSGAGGEQYF,TGTGCCAGCACCCTTAGCGGGGCGGGTGGAGAGCAGTACTTC
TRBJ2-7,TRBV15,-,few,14,CATSRDLGGREQYF,TGTGCCACCAGCAGAGATCTGGGGGGTCGTGAGCAGTACTTC
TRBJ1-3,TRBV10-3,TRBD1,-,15,CAISSGTGPGNTIYF,TGTGCCATCAGTTCCGGGACAGGGCCTGGAAACACCATATATTTT
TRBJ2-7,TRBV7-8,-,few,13,CASSLDGIDEQYF,TGTGCCAGCAGCTTAGACGGGATCGACGAGCAGTACTTC
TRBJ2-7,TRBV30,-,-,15,CAWSSKGWIRYEQYF,TGTGCCTGGAGTAGTAAGGGTTGGATCCGCTACGAGCAGTACTTC
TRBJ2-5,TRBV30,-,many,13,CAWSVGWQETQYF,TGTGCCTGGAGTGTAGGGTGGCAAGAGACCCAGTACTTC
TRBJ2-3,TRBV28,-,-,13,CASSQLIRATQYF,TGTGCCAGCAGTCAACTTATAAGGGCGACGCAGTATTTT
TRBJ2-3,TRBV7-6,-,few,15,CASSLVSGSTDTQYF,TGTGCCAGCAGCTTAGTAAGCGGCAGCACAGATACGCAGTATTTT
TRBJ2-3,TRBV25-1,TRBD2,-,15,CASSETSGFTDTQYF,TGTGCCAGCAGTGAAACTAGCGGATTCACAGATACGCAGTATTTT
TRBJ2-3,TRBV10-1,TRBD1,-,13,CASSYRGTDTQYF,TGCGCCAGCAGTTACAGGGGGACAGATACGCAGTATTTT
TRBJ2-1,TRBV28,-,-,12,CASGLAVNEQFF,TGTGCCAGCGGGCTAGCAGTCAATGAGCAGTTCTTC
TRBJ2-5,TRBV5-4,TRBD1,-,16,CASSPSQGAAGETQYF,TGTGCCAGCAGCCCCTCACAGGGGGCGGCGGGAGAGACCCAGTACTTC
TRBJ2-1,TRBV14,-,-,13,CASGLGLYNEQFF,TGTGCCAGCGGGCTAGGACTCTACAATGAGCAGTTCTTC